This TCR beta chain was recorded in a study of identical twins. Study results and limitations: It was out-of-frame TCR alpha sharing in monozygotic twins that models underestimated. The authors drew conclusions from cross-sectional statistical analysis rather than following the same donors.

V dropped 5 bases and J dropped 6; count of bases not matched to a gene: 10. The CDR3 extends over 15 amino acids. CDR1 is ENHRY, CDR2 SYGVKD, per germline. Unique molecular identifiers were present on the cDNA, and a universal primer site came from template switching. TCRdb re-called the 5' RACE reads with MiXCR, one entry per CDR3 protein. The sample shows a few hundred thousand distinct CDR3 sequences, approximately 13% of them seen only once. The table lists this clonotype with many counts. What it binds is not known. These data were also reused for a study on yellow fever vaccine responses in identical twins.

This sequence joins TRBV10-3 and TRBJ2-1, with TRBD2 matching over 7 bases. The sequencing input was CD8+ T cells sorted from blood. This receptor was obtained from a woman aged 18-29 years in good health. The CDR3 sequence is CAISRGDNPANEQFF. The CDR3 region has the DNA TGTGCCATCAGTCGGGGGGATAATCCTGCCAATGAGCAGTTCTTC.